This TCR beta chain appears in the sequencing data of a study of Graves' ophthalmopathy and Graves' hyperthyroidism. This clonotype was seen repeatedly, ten times or more. V was shortened by 5 bases and J by 5 bases, with 15 bases between the two germline ends. Germline V lookup: CDR1 MNHEY, CDR2 SMNVEV (reference sequence). The CDR3 is made up of 14 amino acids. RNA transcripts yielded amplified TCR beta CDR3 regions. In the first round, RT-PCR was carried out with HTBI primers, and a multiplex PCR formed the second round. Each CDR3 protein gets one entry after TCRdb re-called the multiplex PCR reads with MiXCR. The sample yields fewer than 650,000 distinct CDR3 sequences, 20% to 25% seen once.

The sequencing input was peripheral blood. This clonotype was sampled from a woman aged 18-29 years with stable Graves' hyperthyroidism. Some clones in this sample may be carry-over from other donors' samples. The chain employs TRBV27 and TRBJ1-1; possible D gene TRBD1, 6 bases. The CDR3 nucleotides are TGTGCCAGCAGTGCCCGGGGGGCCGGAACTGAAGCTTTCTTT. Protein sequence: CASSARGAGTEAFF.